This TCR beta chain was observed in a study of technical replicates of blood from several donors. Profiled with immunoSEQ multiplex PCR; TCRdb holds only in-frame clones, not every one. Found here are approximately 88,000 clones, just over 95% of them singletons; the top ten hold about 0.3%. Germline V CDR1 and CDR2: MDHEN, SYDVKM. V was cut by 3 bases and J by 7 bases, with 10 bases left in between. The CDR3 has 13 residues. The source of this sequence is a human donor in good health. The chain recombines TRBV28 with TRBJ1-5; possibly TRBD1 for D (5 bases). Input material: T cells isolated from PBMCs. In DNA form, the CDR3 reads TGTGCCAGCAGTTTGGGAGGGGTCCAGCCCCAGCATTTT. Amino acid sequence: CASSLGGVQPQHF.